The rows below give T cell receptor beta chains drawn from one sample of a study of T-cell memory formation after mild COVID-19. MiXCR was run by TCRdb on the 5' RACE reads, yielding one entry per CDR3 protein. The repertoire holds nearly 250,000 distinct CDR3 sequences, with 15% to 19% as singletons. Sequenced material: PBMCs or a T cell subset sorted from them (not recorded which). All receptors derive from an adult woman who had mild COVID-19 (a few samples of this study predate the infection). Cell type and time point are not known. Both conserved end residues are part of each CDR3. A D gene is named only where the DNA matches it firmly. Size is omitted from some rows. Given values are once, few, many or a class for expanded clones.

size	length	D	V	J	DNA	CDR3
few	15	NA	TRBV5-1	TRBJ1-5	TGCGCCAGCAGCTTGGGGCAGGGAGCAGACCAGCCCCAGCATTTT	CASSLGQGADQPQHF
NA	12	NA	TRBV6-5	TRBJ1-5	TGTGCCAGCAGCTCCGCAATCGGGCCCCAGCATTTT	CASSSAIGPQHF
few	14	NA	TRBV2	TRBJ2-2	TGTGCCAGCAGCCGCCGGGGAAGCACCGGGGAGCTGTTTTTT	CASSRRGSTGELFF
NA	15	TRBD1	TRBV2	TRBJ1-5	TGTGCCAGCAGCGTGGACAGGGGGTTTGGTCAGCCCCAGCATTTT	CASSVDRGFGQPQHF
few	12	NA	TRBV4-1	TRBJ2-7	TGCGCCAGCAGCCAAGATATCGGCGAGCAGTACTTC	CASSQDIGEQYF
few	13	TRBD1	TRBV11-2	TRBJ1-2	TGTGCCAGCAGTCGACAGGGGCTGACGGGCTACACCTTC	CASSRQGLTGYTF
NA	14	NA	TRBV20-1	TRBJ1-4	TGCAGTGCTAGAGAGGCAGGGAAGAATGAAAAACTGTTTTTT	CSAREAGKNEKLFF
NA	12	NA	TRBV29-1	TRBJ2-3	TGCAGCGTCGATCTAAGCACAGATACGCAGTATTTT	CSVDLSTDTQYF
NA	11	NA	TRBV5-4	TRBJ2-1	TGTGCCAGCAGCTTCAGGGTGGAGCAGTTCTTC	CASSFRVEQFF
few	13	NA	TRBV7-9	TRBJ1-1	TGTGCCAGCGGCCAAGAGGGGCTTACTGAAGCTTTCTTT	CASGQEGLTEAFF
few	14	NA	TRBV5-1	TRBJ2-7	TGCGCCAGCAGCCTACGGGTCTCCTCCTACGAGCAGTACTTC	CASSLRVSSYEQYF
NA	15	NA	TRBV7-2	TRBJ1-2	TGTGCCAGCAGCTTAGCGGGGGGGCCGGGCTATGGCTACACCTTC	CASSLAGGPGYGYTF
few	15	TRBD1	TRBV9	TRBJ1-2	TGTGCCAGCAGCAAAGGACAGGGAGAGGTCTATGGCTACACCTTC	CASSKGQGEVYGYTF
many	13	NA	TRBV5-1	TRBJ2-3	TGCGCCAGCAGCTTGGCTGTTGTAGATACGCAGTATTTT	CASSLAVVDTQYF
many	15	NA	TRBV4-3	TRBJ2-2	TGCGCCAGCAGCCAAGTCGGGACGGACGCCGGGGAGCTGTTTTTT	CASSQVGTDAGELFF
NA	17	NA	TRBV24-1	TRBJ2-4	TGTGCCACCAGTGAACCCGTGACAGACCTAGCCAAAAACATTCAGTACTTC	CATSEPVTDLAKNIQYF
NA	15	NA	TRBV5-1	TRBJ2-2	TGCGCCAGCAGCCTAAAACCGGAGAACACCGGGGAGCTGTTTTTT	CASSLKPENTGELFF
once	14	NA	TRBV4-1	TRBJ2-1	TGCGCCAGCAGCCAAGAGGACCTAGGTGATGAGCAGTTCTTC	CASSQEDLGDEQFF
few	13	NA	TRBV4-2	TRBJ2-1	TGTGCCAGCAGCCAAGAAATCGCGCGGGGGCAGTTCTTC	CASSQEIARGQFF
NA	15	NA	TRBV4-3	TRBJ2-5	TGCGCCAGCAGCCAAGAGGGCAGACCCCAAGAGACCCAGTACTTC	CASSQEGRPQETQYF
many	10	TRBD1	TRBV20-1	TRBJ1-2	TGCACCGTGGGAGGACAGGGTCACACCTTC	CTVGGQGHTF
few	12	TRBD1	TRBV12-3/TRBV12-4	TRBJ1-1	TGTGCCAGCACGGGACAGGGGACTGAAGCTTTCTTT	CASTGQGTEAFF
few	14	NA	TRBV6-5	TRBJ1-2	TGTGCCAGCAGTTACTCAGCAGGGGCGGATGGCTACACCTTC	CASSYSAGADGYTF
few	12	NA	TRBV19	TRBJ1-6	TGTGCCAGTACCCTAACGGGGTCACCCCTCCACTTT	CASTLTGSPLHF
few	14	TRBD1	TRBV18	TRBJ2-3	TGTGCCAGCTCAGGGACAGGCCGCACAGATACGCAGTATTTT	CASSGTGRTDTQYF
many	13	NA	TRBV29-1	TRBJ2-6	TGCAGCGTACTCGGCTCTGGGGCCAACGTCCTGACTTTC	CSVLGSGANVLTF
NA	14	NA	TRBV5-5	TRBJ2-2	TGTGCCAGCAGCCTCGGATCTTTAACCGGGGAGCTGTTTTTT	CASSLGSLTGELFF
few	12	NA	TRBV5-4	TRBJ1-5	TGTGCCAGCAGCTCAGGCGTTCAGCCCCAGCATTTT	CASSSGVQPQHF
few	14	TRBD1	TRBV6-6	TRBJ1-2	TGTGCCAGCAGATCTTCCGGGACAGCCTATGGCTACACCTTC	CASRSSGTAYGYTF
few	13	TRBD1	TRBV18	TRBJ2-7	TGTGCCAGCTCACCTGACAGGGGCATCGAGCAGTACTTC	CASSPDRGIEQYF
few	12	NA	TRBV27	TRBJ2-2	TGTGCCAGCAGTTTTAACACCGGGGAGCTGTTTTTT	CASSFNTGELFF
few	15	NA	TRBV4-1	TRBJ2-1	TGCGCCAGCAGTCGGGGACAGCGGGGGTACAATGAGCAGTTCTTC	CASSRGQRGYNEQFF
NA	13	TRBD2	TRBV30	TRBJ2-1	TGTGCCTGGAGTGCGTCGGGCGGGAGTGAGCAGTTCTTC	CAWSASGGSEQFF
once	15	TRBD1	TRBV19	TRBJ2-7	TGTGCCACTCTTATCCTCCTAACGACAGGGAGCGAGCAGTACTTC	CATLILLTTGSEQYF
many	15	TRBD2	TRBV7-8	TRBJ2-1	TGTGCCAGCAGCACTAGCGGGGTAACCTACAATGAGCAGTTCTTC	CASSTSGVTYNEQFF
NA	15	NA	TRBV15	TRBJ2-6	TGTGCCACCAGCAGAGCCACCTCTGGGGCCAACGTCCTGACTTTC	CATSRATSGANVLTF
NA	13	TRBD1	TRBV2	TRBJ1-4	TGTGCCAGCAGCCTCGGGACAGGGGGCAGGGTGTTTTTT	CASSLGTGGRVFF
few	14	TRBD1	TRBV5-1	TRBJ2-3	TGCGCCAGTTTACCGGGACAGTCCACAGATACGCAGTATTTT	CASLPGQSTDTQYF
few	14	TRBD1	TRBV30	TRBJ1-4	TGTGCCTGGGCTCGGACAGGGTCGGGTGAAAAACTGTTTTTT	CAWARTGSGEKLFF
many	16	NA	TRBV7-2	TRBJ2-1	TGTGCCAGCAGCTTAGAAGGCCTTACGCACTACAATGAGCAGTTCTTC	CASSLEGLTHYNEQFF
few	13	NA	TRBV5-1	TRBJ2-2	TGCGCCAGCAGCTTGAATGTGGGCGGGGAGCTGTTTTTT	CASSLNVGGELFF
many	12	NA	TRBV12-3/TRBV12-4	TRBJ2-3	TGTGCCAGCAGACTGAGCACAGATACGCAGTATTTT	CASRLSTDTQYF
NA	16	NA	TRBV4-3	TRBJ2-1	TGCGCCAGCAGCCCGGAGGGTGGGGCTAGATCCAATGAGCAGTTCTTC	CASSPEGGARSNEQFF
NA	15	NA	TRBV4-3	TRBJ1-1	TGCGCCAGCAGCCAAGAGCCAGGGGCGAAGACTGAAGCTTTCTTT	CASSQEPGAKTEAFF
NA	14	NA	TRBV29-1	TRBJ1-2	TGCAGCGTCTCGGACCGGCAAGCTAACTATGGCTACACCTTC	CSVSDRQANYGYTF
few	15	NA	TRBV20-1	TRBJ2-3	TGCAGTGCTAGGGGCCCGGCTAGCGGCACAGATACGCAGTATTTT	CSARGPASGTDTQYF
NA	14	NA	TRBV19	TRBJ2-2	TGTGCCAGTAATACGATCGGGAGTGCCGGGGAGCTGTTTTTT	CASNTIGSAGELFF
few	15	TRBD2	TRBV3-1	TRBJ2-7	TGTGCCAGCAGCCAGTCAGCGGGGGCGGTCTACGAGCAGTACTTC	CASSQSAGAVYEQYF